Following are 5 T cell receptor beta chains from one sample sequenced in a study of blood T cell repertoires in COVID-19 (dated by TCRdb to about 2020). The library was built by means of the immunoSEQ multiplex PCR assay. The immuneACCESS repertoire file appears here via TCRdb, limited to in-frame rearrangements. These files lack a portion of the clones; in checked studies, under half of the deficit traces to unresolved V genes, and the cause of the others is not known. This sample has 150,000 to 200,000 clones in its table, and around 84% of those were observed once. The top ten clones comprise 6% of the sample. The sample comprised PBMCs or T cells enriched from blood (not recorded which). These receptors came from a man aged 35-49 years who had recovered from COVID-19.

CDR3 protein: CASSPNQEGPYGYTF. CDR3 DNA: TGTGCCAGCTCACCAAATCAGGAGGGACCGTATGGCTACACCTTC. The rearrangement links TRBV18 to TRBJ1-2, with a tentative D call TRBD1 (5 bases). The CDR3 has 15 amino acids. Trimming cost V 2 bases and J 5 bases, with 15 bases left between them. The germline V gene has CDR1 KGHSH and CDR2 LQKENI.

The J gene is TRBJ2-1, the V gene TRBV4-2; 14 bases are a match to TRBD2. The ends lost 4 bases at V and 7 bases at J; junction bases unmatched: 6. The CDR3 is made up of 16 amino acids. The germline V gene has CDR1 LGHNA and CDR2 YNFKEQ. The CDR3 nucleotides are TGTGCCAGCAGCCCTACGGGGACTAGCGGGGGAAATGAGCAGTTCTTC. Protein sequence: CASSPTGTSGGNEQFF.

The chain carries TRBV9 and TRBJ2-1; D gene unclear. The CDR3 extends over 15 amino acids. Trimming took 0 bases from V and 2 from J, leaving 9 bases between them. Looked up from germline, CDR1 is SGDLS and CDR2 is YYNGEE. For the CDR3, the DNA is TGTGCCAGCAGCGTAGTCCCAGCGACCTACAATGAGCAGTTCTTC. Residues: CASSVVPATYNEQFF.

The CDR3 region has the DNA TGTGCCAGCAGCCGACAGTCCCAAGAGACCCAGTACTTC. Translation: CASSRQSQETQYF. The gene calls are TRBV7-3 and TRBJ2-5, with D maybe TRBD1 (5 bases). The CDR3 spans 13 residues. V lost 5 bases and J lost 1, with 8 bases in between. CDR1 and CDR2 (germline): SGHTA, FQGTGA. Filled out from reference TRBV7-3 and TRBJ2-5, the complete variable domain reads GAGVSQTPSNKVTEKGKYVELRCDPISGHTALYWYRQSLGQGPEFLIYFQGTGAADDSGLPNDRFFAVRPEGSVSTLKIQRTERGDSAVYLCASSRQSQETQYFGPGTRLLVL.

The chain carries TRBV2 and TRBJ2-5, with 9 nucleotides matching TRBD2. From germline, CDR1 is SNHLY and CDR2 FYNNEI. The V segment lost 2 bases and the J segment 5 bases; nucleotides outside the gene matches: 9. CDR3 length: 16 residues. This CDR3 is CASSERGGADGETQYF. The CDR3 bases are TGTGCCAGCAGTGAACGCGGGGGGGCGGATGGGGAGACCCAGTACTTC.